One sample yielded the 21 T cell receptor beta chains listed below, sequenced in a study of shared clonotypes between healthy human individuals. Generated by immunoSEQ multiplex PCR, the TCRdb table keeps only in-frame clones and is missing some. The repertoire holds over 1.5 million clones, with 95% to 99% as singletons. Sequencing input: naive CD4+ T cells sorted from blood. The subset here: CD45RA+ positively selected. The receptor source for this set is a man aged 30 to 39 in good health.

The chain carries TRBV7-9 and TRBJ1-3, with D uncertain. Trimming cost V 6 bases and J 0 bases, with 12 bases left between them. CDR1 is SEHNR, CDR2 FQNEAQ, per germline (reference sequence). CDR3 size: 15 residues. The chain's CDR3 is CASRGKRVSGNTIYF. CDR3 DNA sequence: TGTGCCAGCAGGGGGAAACGGGTCTCTGGAAACACCATATATTTT.

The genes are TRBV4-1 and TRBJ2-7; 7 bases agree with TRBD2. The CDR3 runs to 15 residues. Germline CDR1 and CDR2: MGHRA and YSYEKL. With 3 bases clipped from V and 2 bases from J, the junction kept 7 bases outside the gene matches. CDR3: CASSHGRVRPYEQYF. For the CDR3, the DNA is TGCGCCAGCAGCCATGGGAGGGTCCGTCCCTACGAGCAGTACTTC.

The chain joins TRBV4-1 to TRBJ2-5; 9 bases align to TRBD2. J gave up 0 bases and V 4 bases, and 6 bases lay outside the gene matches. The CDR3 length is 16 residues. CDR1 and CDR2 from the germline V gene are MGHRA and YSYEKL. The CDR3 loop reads CASSRRLAEYQETQYF. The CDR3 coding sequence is TGCGCCAGCAGCCGTAGACTAGCGGAATACCAAGAGACCCAGTACTTC.

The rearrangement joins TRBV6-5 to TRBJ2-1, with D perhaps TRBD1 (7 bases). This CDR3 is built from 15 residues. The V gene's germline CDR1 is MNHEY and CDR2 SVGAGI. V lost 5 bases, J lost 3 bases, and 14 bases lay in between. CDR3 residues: CASSPDREVYNEQFF. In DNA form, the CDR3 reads TGTGCCAGCAGTCCAGACAGGGAGGTCTACAATGAGCAGTTCTTC.

CDR3 sequence: CASSPLTGWPQHF. The CDR3 bases are TGCGCCAGCAGCCCCCTGACAGGGTGGCCCCAGCATTTT. This sequence joins TRBV5-1 and TRBJ1-5, with 7 nucleotides matching TRBD1. The ends lost 4 bases at V and 9 bases at J; junction bases unmatched: 7. CDR1 SGHRS and CDR2 YFSETQ come from the germline V gene. This CDR3 contains 13 residues.

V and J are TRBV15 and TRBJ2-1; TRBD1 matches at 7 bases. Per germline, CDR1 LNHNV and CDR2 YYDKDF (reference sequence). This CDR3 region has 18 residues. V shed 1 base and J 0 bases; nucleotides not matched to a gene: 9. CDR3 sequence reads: CATSRVTGPLSSYNEQFF. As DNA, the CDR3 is TGTGCCACCAGCAGAGTGACAGGGCCGCTGAGCTCCTACAATGAGCAGTTCTTC.

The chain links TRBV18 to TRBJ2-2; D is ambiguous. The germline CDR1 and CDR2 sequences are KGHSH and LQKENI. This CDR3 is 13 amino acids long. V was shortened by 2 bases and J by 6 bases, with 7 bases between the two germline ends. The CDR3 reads CASSPMESGELFF. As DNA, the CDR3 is TGTGCCAGCTCACCAATGGAATCCGGGGAGCTGTTTTTT.

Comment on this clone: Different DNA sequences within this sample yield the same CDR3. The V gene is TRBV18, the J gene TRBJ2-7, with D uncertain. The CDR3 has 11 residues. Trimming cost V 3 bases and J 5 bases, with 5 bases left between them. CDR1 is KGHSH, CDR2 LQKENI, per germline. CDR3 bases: TGTGCCAGCTCACCGGCGAACGAGCAGTACTTC. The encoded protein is CASSPANEQYF. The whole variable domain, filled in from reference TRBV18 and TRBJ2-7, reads NAGVMQNPRHLVRRRGQEARLRCSPMKGHSHVYWYRQLPEEGLKFMVYLQKENIIDESGMPKERFSAEFPKEGPSILRIQQVVRGDSAAYFCASSPANEQYFGPGTRLTVT.

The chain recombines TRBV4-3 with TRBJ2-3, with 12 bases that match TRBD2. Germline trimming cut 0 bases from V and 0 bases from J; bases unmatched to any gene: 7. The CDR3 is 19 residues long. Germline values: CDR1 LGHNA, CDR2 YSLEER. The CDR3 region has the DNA TGCGCCAGCAGCCAAGATCTTCTAGCGGGAGGGACTAGCACAGATACGCAGTATTTT. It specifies CASSQDLLAGGTSTDTQYF.

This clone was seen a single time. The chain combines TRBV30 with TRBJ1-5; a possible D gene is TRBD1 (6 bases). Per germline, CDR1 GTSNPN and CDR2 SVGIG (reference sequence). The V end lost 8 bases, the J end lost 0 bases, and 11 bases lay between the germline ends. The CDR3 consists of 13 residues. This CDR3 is CAGGGNSNQPQHF. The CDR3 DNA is TGTGCCGGGGGCGGAAATAGCAATCAGCCCCAGCATTTT.

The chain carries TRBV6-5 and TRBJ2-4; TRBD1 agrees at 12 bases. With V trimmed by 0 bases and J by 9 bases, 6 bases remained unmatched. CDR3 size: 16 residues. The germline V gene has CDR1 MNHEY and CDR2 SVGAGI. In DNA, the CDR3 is TGTGCCAGCAGTTACTCTGGGACAGGGGGCTTTGCCATTCAGTACTTC. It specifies CASSYSGTGGFAIQYF.

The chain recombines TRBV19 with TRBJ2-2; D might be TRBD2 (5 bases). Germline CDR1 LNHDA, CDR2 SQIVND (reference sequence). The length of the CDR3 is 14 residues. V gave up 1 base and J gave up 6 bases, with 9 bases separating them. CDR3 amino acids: CASSIGQDSGELFF. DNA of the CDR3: TGTGCCAGTAGTATAGGTCAGGACTCCGGGGAGCTGTTTTTT.

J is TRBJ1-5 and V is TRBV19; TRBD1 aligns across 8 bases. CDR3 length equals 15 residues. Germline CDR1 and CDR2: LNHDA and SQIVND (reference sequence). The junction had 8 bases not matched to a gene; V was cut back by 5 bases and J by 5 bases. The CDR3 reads CASSQRTGWDQPQHF. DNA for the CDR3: TGTGCCAGTAGTCAAAGGACAGGGTGGGATCAGCCCCAGCATTTT.

CDR3 residues: CASSAISFYEQYF. CDR3 nucleotide sequence: TGCGCCAGCAGTGCAATCAGCTTCTACGAGCAGTACTTC. The rearrangement uses TRBV10-1 and TRBJ2-7; no reliable D call. From germline, CDR1 is WNHNN and CDR2 SYGVQD (reference sequence). V dropped 4 bases and J dropped 3 bases, with 10 bases sitting between them. The CDR3 length is 13 residues.

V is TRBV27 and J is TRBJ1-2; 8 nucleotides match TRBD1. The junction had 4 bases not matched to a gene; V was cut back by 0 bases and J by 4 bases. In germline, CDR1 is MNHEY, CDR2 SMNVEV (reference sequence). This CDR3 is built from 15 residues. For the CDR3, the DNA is TGTGCCAGCAGTTTATCCGTCAGGGGGCTCTATGGCTACACCTTC. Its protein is CASSLSVRGLYGYTF.

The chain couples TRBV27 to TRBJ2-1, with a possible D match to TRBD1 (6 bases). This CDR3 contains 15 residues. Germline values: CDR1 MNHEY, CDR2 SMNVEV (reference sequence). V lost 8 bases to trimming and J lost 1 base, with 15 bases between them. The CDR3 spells CASGSPGVSYNEQFF. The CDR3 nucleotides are TGTGCCAGCGGGTCGCCAGGGGTTTCCTACAATGAGCAGTTCTTC.

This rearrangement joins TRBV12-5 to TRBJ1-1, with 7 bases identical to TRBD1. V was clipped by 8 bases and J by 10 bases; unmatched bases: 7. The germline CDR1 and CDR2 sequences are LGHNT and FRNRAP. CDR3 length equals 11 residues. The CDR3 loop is CASMTGLRAFF. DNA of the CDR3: TGTGCTAGTATGACAGGGCTAAGAGCTTTCTTT.

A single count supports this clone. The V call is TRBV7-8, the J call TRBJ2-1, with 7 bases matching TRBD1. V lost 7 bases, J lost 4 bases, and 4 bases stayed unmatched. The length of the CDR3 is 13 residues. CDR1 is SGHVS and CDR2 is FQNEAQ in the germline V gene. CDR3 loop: CASTEGQYNEQFF. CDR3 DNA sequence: TGTGCCAGCACCGAGGGACAGTACAATGAGCAGTTCTTC.

CDR3: CASSLDSNTIYF. For the CDR3, the DNA is TGCGCCAGCAGCTTGGATAGCAATACCATATATTTT. This chain connects TRBV5-1 to TRBJ1-3; no firm D call. Germline CDR1 and CDR2: SGHRS and YFSETQ. The ends were cut back, 0 bases at V and 10 bases at J, with 8 bases in the middle. The CDR3 is made up of 12 amino acids.

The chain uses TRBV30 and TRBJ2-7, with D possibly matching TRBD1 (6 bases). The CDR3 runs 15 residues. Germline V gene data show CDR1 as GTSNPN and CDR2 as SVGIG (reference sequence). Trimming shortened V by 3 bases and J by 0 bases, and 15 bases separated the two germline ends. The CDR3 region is CAWRPGQTDSYEQYF. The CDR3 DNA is TGTGCCTGGAGACCCGGACAGACCGACTCCTACGAGCAGTACTTC.

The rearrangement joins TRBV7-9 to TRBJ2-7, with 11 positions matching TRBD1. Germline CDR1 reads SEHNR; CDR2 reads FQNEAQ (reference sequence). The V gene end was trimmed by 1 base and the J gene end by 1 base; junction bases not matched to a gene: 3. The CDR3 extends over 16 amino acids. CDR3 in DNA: TGTGCCAGCAGCTTAGGGACAGGGGGCCTTTCCTACGAGCAGTACTTC. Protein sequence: CASSLGTGGLSYEQYF. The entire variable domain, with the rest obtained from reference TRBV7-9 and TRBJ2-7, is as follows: DTGVSQNPRHKITKRGQNVTFRCDPISEHNRLYWYRQTLGQGPEFLTYFQNEAQLEKSRLLSDRFSAERPKGSFSTLEIQRTEQGDSAMYLCASSLGTGGLSYEQYFGPGTRLTVT.